A single sample gave rise to the 31 T cell receptor beta chains below, sequenced in a study of type 1 and type 2 diabetes patients. The PCR template was genomic DNA. A primer set of 30 forward and 13 reverse primers amplified the CDR3. A single record per CDR3 protein comes from TCRdb applying MiXCR to the multiplex PCR reads. The repertoire holds fewer than 300,000 distinct CDR3 sequences, 47% seen once, with roughly an eighth in the top ten. The specimen was peripheral blood mononuclear cells (PBMCs). Source of these receptors: a man aged 18 to 29 with type 2 diabetes.

This clonotype has only a few counts. This chain joins TRBV19 and TRBJ1-1; maybe TRBD1 (5 bases). The CDR3 extends over 15 amino acids. V lost 7 bases to trimming and J lost 4 bases, with 19 bases between them. Germline CDR1 reads LNHDA; CDR2 reads SQIVND (reference sequence). CDR3: CASTAYDFGGTEAFF. CDR3 in DNA: TGTGCCAGTACGGCCTATGATTTCGGGGGCACTGAAGCTTTCTTT.

Turning to this clonotype: A much larger clonotype is one base distant, so this may be a read error. The V gene is TRBV10-3, the J gene TRBJ1-6, with a possible D match to TRBD1 (5 bases). The CDR3 loop spans 14 amino acids. Germline assignment: CDR1 ENHRY and CDR2 SYGVKD. CDR3 sequence (DNA): TGTGCCATCGGTGAGGACGGGGGAGATTCACCCCTCCACTTT. This sequence encodes CAIGEDGGDSPLHF.

This clonotype was recorded a few times. The chain has TRBV14 and TRBJ2-7; tentatively, D is TRBD1 or TRBD2 (5 bases each). The CDR3 has 13 residues. Trimming stripped 4 bases from V and 3 bases from J, with 10 bases between. In germline, CDR1 is SGHDN, CDR2 FVKESK. The CDR3 DNA reads as TGTGCCAGCAGCCGTCGGGACCGCTACGAGCAGTACTTC. This gives the protein CASSRRDRYEQYF.

The table lists this clonotype with a few counts. The V gene is TRBV25-1, the J gene TRBJ2-7; D is perhaps TRBD1 or TRBD2 (5 bases each). Germline V CDR1 and CDR2: MGHDK, SYGVNS. The CDR3 has 13 residues. Trimming took 2 bases from V and 2 from J, leaving 7 bases between them. The CDR3 DNA reads TGTGCCAGCAGTGAACGGGACCCCTACGAGCAGTACTTC. Translated, it gives CASSERDPYEQYF.

This clonotype was picked up a small number of times. This chain connects TRBV6-6 to TRBJ2-5; D may be TRBD2 (6 bases). V was pared by 0 bases and J by 2 bases, with 13 bases between. This CDR3 has 16 amino acids. The germline CDR1 and CDR2 sequences are MNHNY and SVGAGI (reference sequence). CDR3 bases: TGTGCCAGCAGTTACTCCCCGGGACTCCCTCAAGAGACCCAGTACTTC. This encodes CASSYSPGLPQETQYF.

In the case of this clonotype: It may be a read error: a sequence one base away is much more abundant. V is TRBV2 and J is TRBJ2-3, with 7 bases matching TRBD2. Germline V gene lookup returns CDR1 SNHLY and CDR2 FYNNEI. CDR3 length equals 15 residues. The CDR3, as DNA: TGTGCCAGCAGGATCACTAGCGCAATCACAGATAGGCAGTATTTT. Its protein is CASRITSAITDRQYF. Supplemented by reference TRBV2 and TRBJ2-3, the full variable domain reads EPEVTQTPSHQVTQMGQEVILRCVPISNHLYFYWYRQILGQKVEFLVSFYNNEISEKSEIFDDQFSVERPDGSNFTLKIRSTKLEDSAMYFCASRITSAITDRQYFGPGTRLTVL.

This chain joins TRBV19 and TRBJ1-4; D is ambiguous. The germline gives CDR1 LNHDA, CDR2 SQIVND (reference sequence). The CDR3 is 13 residues long. Trimming took off 7 bases at V and 8 bases at J, with 14 bases between the two ends. The CDR3 loop is CASNRGGNEKLFF. The CDR3 DNA sequence: TGTGCCAGTAACCGGGGAGGGAACGAAAAACTGTTTTTT.

The gene calls are TRBV5-1 and TRBJ2-3; D unresolved. Germline V gene lookup returns CDR1 SGHRS and CDR2 YFSETQ. V lost 5 bases and J 4 bases, leaving 11 bases between the germline ends. The CDR3 is 13 residues long. The CDR3 loop is CASSPDGADTQYF. The CDR3 nucleotides are TGCGCCAGCAGTCCGGACGGCGCAGATACGCAGTATTTT.

The table lists this clonotype with a few counts. The V and J genes are TRBV11-2 and TRBJ2-7; 7 nucleotides align to TRBD1. V trimming: 4 bases; J trimming: 2 bases; junction bases outside the gene matches: 11. Per germline, CDR1 SGHAT and CDR2 FQNNGV. The length of the CDR3 is 16 residues. The DNA for the CDR3 is TGTGCCAGCAGCTCGTTTGGGACAGAACCGACCTACGAGCAGTACTTC. This encodes CASSSFGTEPTYEQYF.

The V and J genes are TRBV28 and TRBJ2-7; D is perhaps TRBD2 (7 bases). CDR3 length equals 13 residues. The germline V gene has CDR1 MDHEN and CDR2 SYDVKM. V was shortened by 10 bases and J by 4 bases, with 17 bases between the two germline ends. DNA of the CDR3: TGTGCCACCATGGGGGGGGGCAGTTACGAGCAGTACTTC. Translated: CATMGGGSYEQYF.

The V gene is TRBV6-1, the J gene TRBJ1-1; the D gene is possibly TRBD1 (6 bases). Trimming cost V 8 bases and J 11 bases, with 12 bases left between them. The CDR3 loop spans 10 amino acids. The germline V gene encodes CDR1 MNHNS and CDR2 SASEGT. CDR3 nucleotide sequence: TGTGCCAGCTATACAGGGTCGGCTTTCTTT. This gives the protein CASYTGSAFF.

The chain has TRBV7-9 and TRBJ1-1; tentatively, D is TRBD1 (6 bases). Germline loops: CDR1 SEHNR, CDR2 FQNEAQ (reference sequence). The ends were cut back, 4 bases at V and 5 bases at J, with 17 bases in the middle. The CDR3 has 15 amino acids. CDR3 loop: CASSYIGGARTEAFF. CDR3 nucleotides: TGTGCCAGCAGCTACATAGGGGGGGCGCGAACTGAAGCTTTCTTT.

The chain is built from TRBV19 and TRBJ2-1; D gene uncertain. The CDR3 is made up of 13 amino acids. In germline, CDR1 is LNHDA, CDR2 SQIVND (reference sequence). Trimming removed 3 bases at V and 5 bases at J, with 8 bases between. This CDR3 reads CASSIFRHNEQFF. The CDR3 coding sequence is TGTGCCAGTAGTATTTTCCGTCACAATGAGCAGTTCTTC.

J is TRBJ2-7 and V is TRBV7-9; 9 bases are shared with TRBD1. The CDR3 runs to 14 residues. Germline lookup yields CDR1 SEHNR and CDR2 FQNEAQ (reference sequence). J gave up 7 bases and V 4 bases, and 8 bases lay outside the gene matches. CDR3 nucleotide sequence: TGTGCCAGCAGCTCCCAAACAGGGGGCTGGGAGCAGTACTTC. As protein: CASSSQTGGWEQYF.

This clonotype was observed at least ten times. The chain uses TRBV30 and TRBJ2-7, with D perhaps TRBD2 (6 bases). Trimming took off 8 bases at V and 6 bases at J, with 14 bases between the two ends. Germline V gene sequence: CDR1 GTSNPN, CDR2 SVGIG (reference sequence). There are 11 residues in the CDR3. CDR3 sequence reads: CAGGTVAEQYF. In DNA, the CDR3 is TGTGCCGGAGGGACCGTCGCCGAGCAGTACTTC.

The rearrangement uses TRBV5-1 and TRBJ1-1, with 7 bases aligning to TRBD1. The CDR3 has 11 amino acids. The germline gives CDR1 SGHRS, CDR2 YFSETQ. Trimming took 4 bases from V and 8 from J; bases not matched to a gene: 2. CDR3 loop: CASSAGQEAFF. The CDR3, as DNA: TGCGCCAGCAGCGCGGGACAGGAAGCTTTCTTT.

The chain links TRBV7-6 to TRBJ2-5; D gene unclear. V shed 4 bases and J shed 5 bases, with 11 bases lying between them. CDR3 length: 13 residues. The germline gives CDR1 SGHVS, CDR2 FNYEAQ. This CDR3 reads CASSSSVGETQYF. CDR3 DNA sequence: TGTGCCAGCAGCTCGTCCGTGGGGGAGACCCAGTACTTC.

V and J are TRBV2 and TRBJ2-7, with D unresolved. The germline V gene encodes CDR1 SNHLY and CDR2 FYNNEI. Trimming shortened V by 3 bases and J by 13 bases, and 19 bases separated the two germline ends. There are 13 residues in the CDR3. CDR3 nucleotides: TGTGCCAGCAGTGATAGAGTGAGAGTTGGCACCTACTTC. This codes for CASSDRVRVGTYF. Using reference TRBV2 and TRBJ2-7 for the parts outside the CDR3, the full variable domain is EPEVTQTPSHQVTQMGQEVILRCVPISNHLYFYWYRQILGQKVEFLVSFYNNEISEKSEIFDDQFSVERPDGSNFTLKIRSTKLEDSAMYFCASSDRVRVGTYFGPGTRLTVT.

Of note for this clonotype: Since a much larger clone is just one base distant, this may be a read error. The CDR3 end shows no conserved phenylalanine or tryptophan, and so a read error is likely. The gene calls are TRBV15 and TRBJ1-1, with a possible D match to TRBD1 (5 bases). The CDR3 runs to 13 residues. The ends were cut back, 2 bases at V and 8 bases at J, with 12 bases in the middle. The germline gives CDR1 LNHNV, CDR2 YYDKDF (reference sequence). CDR3 DNA: TGTGCCACCAGCAGACATACGGGGGACGAAGCTTTCCTT. It specifies CATSRHTGDEAFL.

This chain joins TRBV15 and TRBJ1-6, with a tentative D call TRBD1 (5 bases). The CDR3 is 16 amino acids. Trimming removed 3 bases at V and 6 bases at J, with 15 bases between. Germline V CDR1 and CDR2: LNHNV, YYDKDF (reference sequence). The CDR3 bases are TGTGCCACCAGCAGCCCCGACAGCCGATTTAATTCACCCCTCCACTTT. Translating it yields CATSSPDSRFNSPLHF.

The J gene is TRBJ1-2, the V gene TRBV19, with D tentatively TRBD1 (6 bases). The CDR3 has 16 amino acids. V lost 6 bases and J lost 3, with 20 bases in between. Germline V CDR1 and CDR2: LNHDA, SQIVND (reference sequence). The DNA for the CDR3 is TGTGCCAGTAGGCGTCGAGTCGGGGGCGCATACTATGGCTACACCTTC. It encodes CASRRRVGGAYYGYTF.

The chain uses TRBV27 and TRBJ2-7, with D perhaps TRBD1 or TRBD2 (5 bases each). This CDR3 contains 14 residues. The germline gives CDR1 MNHEY, CDR2 SMNVEV (reference sequence). V was trimmed by 6 bases and J by 5 bases, leaving 17 bases between them. CDR3 coding DNA: TGTGCCAGCAGCCCCGGGACCGCTACCCACGAGCAGTACTTC. It is translated as CASSPGTATHEQYF.

This sequence joins TRBV7-9 and TRBJ2-3; the D is unclear. Germline-derived CDR1 and CDR2 are SEHNR and FQNEAQ (reference sequence). Between the trimmed V and J ends, which lost 5 bases and 5 bases, there was a span of 11 bases. CDR3 size: 13 residues. CDR3: CASSPDGEDTQYF. CDR3 in DNA: TGTGCCAGCAGCCCCGATGGTGAAGATACGCAGTATTTT.

This clonotype showed up just a few times. The rearrangement links TRBV7-6 to TRBJ2-7; 11 bases align to TRBD1. Germline CDR1 and CDR2: SGHVS and FNYEAQ. V lost 4 bases and J lost 6; bases outside the gene matches: 5. CDR3 length: 14 amino acids. CDR3 sequence: CASSSWTGGIEQYF. CDR3 DNA: TGTGCCAGCAGCTCCTGGACAGGGGGCATCGAGCAGTACTTC.

This clonotype was found a few times. The chain links TRBV2 to TRBJ2-1; 11 nucleotides match TRBD2. Unmatched junction bases numbered 6, after V lost 8 bases and J lost 6 bases. Germline CDR1 reads SNHLY; CDR2 reads FYNNEI. The CDR3 extends over 14 amino acids. CDR3 nucleotide sequence: TGTGCCAGCCTTAGCGGGAGGGCCGTCAATGAGCAGTTCTTC. Protein product: CASLSGRAVNEQFF.

The V call is TRBV19, the J call TRBJ1-2, with 9 bases fitting TRBD1. This CDR3 is built from 15 residues. Germline V gives CDR1 LNHDA, CDR2 SQIVND (reference sequence). The ends lost 3 bases at V and 4 bases at J; junction bases unmatched: 6. CDR3 DNA sequence: TGTGCCAGTAGTATTACAGGGGGCAACCTCTATGGCTACACCTTC. This translates into CASSITGGNLYGYTF.

Concerning this clonotype: Germline is not matched at one junction end, which may reflect a read error. V and J are TRBV20-1 and TRBJ2-7; 9 positions agree with TRBD2. The germline CDR1 and CDR2 sequences are DFQATT and SNEGSKA (reference sequence). This CDR3 region has 16 residues. The CDR3 loop reads CSARVETSGRLGEQYF. The CDR3 region has the DNA TGCAGCGCTAGAGTAGAGACGAGCGGGAGGCTCGGCGAGCAGTACTTC.

This clonotype was observed once. V and J are TRBV7-9 and TRBJ1-2; 11 positions agree with TRBD1. CDR3 length equals 14 residues. With 6 bases clipped from V and 2 bases from J, the junction kept 2 bases outside the gene matches. CDR1 is SEHNR, CDR2 FQNEAQ, per germline (reference sequence). The CDR3 coding sequence is TGTGCCAGCAGTCGGGACAGGGGGAACTATGGCTACACCTTC. It specifies CASSRDRGNYGYTF.

This clonotype was seen more than once but under ten times. This chain connects TRBV19 to TRBJ1-1; no clear D gene. Deletions cut 3 bases from V and 6 bases from J, with 14 bases between. This CDR3 spans 14 amino acids. Germline CDR1 is LNHDA and CDR2 is SQIVND (reference sequence). CDR3 bases: TGTGCCAGTAGTATTAAGGCGGCGGCCCCTGAAGCTTTCTTT. Protein sequence: CASSIKAAAPEAFF. Supplemented by reference TRBV19 and TRBJ1-1, the full variable domain reads DGGITQSPKYLFRKEGQNVTLSCEQNLNHDAMYWYRQDPGQGLRLIYYSQIVNDFQKGDIAEGYSVSREKKESFPLTVTSAQKNPTAFYLCASSIKAAAPEAFFGQGTRLTVV.

V usage is TRBV4-1 and J usage is TRBJ1-2; 9 bases are a match to TRBD1. This CDR3 region has 15 residues. V was pared by 4 bases and J by 6 bases, with 9 bases of the junction left unmatched. Germline-derived CDR1 and CDR2 are MGHRA and YSYEKL. For the CDR3, the DNA is TGCGCCAGCAGCCTCGGGGACAGGGCTGGGAATGGCTACACCTTC. Translating gives CASSLGDRAGNGYTF.

This sequence joins TRBV3-1 and TRBJ1-6; D unresolved. Germline CDR1 and CDR2: LGHDT and YNNKEL (reference sequence). The V and J ends lost 1 base and 8 bases respectively, with 3 bases between them. The CDR3 loop spans 12 amino acids. The CDR3 spells CASSQGDSPLHF. The CDR3 DNA is TGTGCCAGCAGCCAAGGTGATTCACCCCTCCACTTT.